The 17 T cell receptor beta chains given below trace back to one sample, sequenced in a study of post-analysis software for immune sequencing data. Their target antigens are unknown. Findings and limits, study-wide: TRBV5-6, TRBV5-1 and TRBV20-1 belonged to a set of a few TRBV segments that were more frequent in patients than controls.

Prepared libraries of TCR beta cDNA carried unique molecular identifiers. MiXCR, run by TCRdb on the PCR reads, gives a single entry per CDR3 protein. The table records a few hundred thousand distinct CDR3 sequences, nearly 45% of them present only once. The sequenced material came from blood. These receptors all come from a girl aged 10-17 years with multiple sclerosis.

The chain uses TRBV29-1 and TRBJ2-1; 10 bases map to TRBD2. Germline assignment: CDR1 SQVTM and CDR2 ANQGSEA. The J segment lost 6 bases and the V segment lost 7 bases, leaving 6 bases of the junction unmatched. The CDR3 covers 13 residues. CDR3 residues: CSGRTSGCNEQFF. The CDR3 coding sequence is TGCAGCGGGCGGACTAGCGGTTGCAATGAGCAGTTCTTC.

The V and J genes are TRBV9 and TRBJ1-1; D is possibly TRBD1 (5 bases). CDR1 is SGDLS, CDR2 YYNGEE, per germline. Trimming removed 0 bases at V and 4 bases at J, with 13 bases between. The CDR3 consists of 15 residues. CDR3 coding DNA: TGTGCCAGCAGCGTAGAAGGAAGGGGATTCACTGAAGCTTTCTTT. Translated: CASSVEGRGFTEAFF.

In its sample, this clonotype was seen a few times. This chain joins TRBV20-1 and TRBJ2-7; D possibly matches TRBD1 or TRBD2 (5 bases each). V was shortened by 5 bases and J by 0 bases, with 14 bases between the two germline ends. The CDR3 consists of 14 residues. Germline CDR1 reads DFQATT; CDR2 reads SNEGSKA (reference sequence). The CDR3 DNA is TGCAGTGCTCCCGGGACCCAAAGCTCCTACGAGCAGTACTTC. The encoded protein is CSAPGTQSSYEQYF.

The gene calls are TRBV27 and TRBJ2-3; D is unclear. Germline values: CDR1 MNHEY, CDR2 SMNVEV (reference sequence). This CDR3 has 14 residues. Trimming removed 5 bases from V and 0 bases from J, with 9 bases in between. CDR3 in amino acids: CASSPMISTDTQYF. The CDR3 coding sequence is TGTGCCAGCAGTCCAATGATAAGCACAGATACGCAGTATTTT.

The CDR3 reads CASGLARDRTTDTQYF. CDR3 DNA sequence: TGTGCTAGTGGTTTGGCCCGGGACAGGACCACAGATACGCAGTATTTT. V gene TRBV12-5 combines with J gene TRBJ2-3; 8 bases are shared with TRBD1. The CDR3 is made up of 16 amino acids. J lost 2 bases, V lost 1 base, and 5 bases had no gene match. From germline, CDR1 is LGHNT and CDR2 FRNRAP.

This clonotype was picked up a small number of times. J is TRBJ2-7 and V is TRBV28, with D tentatively TRBD2 (6 bases). V was trimmed by 7 bases and J by 0 bases, leaving 16 bases between them. The germline gives CDR1 MDHEN, CDR2 SYDVKM. The CDR3 has 15 amino acids. The CDR3 protein is CASTPPRGSSYEQYF. The CDR3 DNA reads as TGTGCCAGCACCCCGCCGCGGGGATCCTCCTACGAGCAGTACTTC.

The genes are TRBV4-1 and TRBJ2-5; TRBD1 matches 10 bases. Germline CDR1 reads MGHRA; CDR2 reads YSYEKL. The CDR3 loop spans 16 amino acids. J lost 6 bases, V lost 0 bases, and 7 bases had no gene match. CDR3 region: CASSQDGWDRGQTQYF. The CDR3 DNA reads as TGCGCCAGCAGCCAAGATGGGTGGGACAGGGGACAGACCCAGTACTTC.

The chain has TRBV29-1 and TRBJ2-4; TRBD2 matches at 16 bases. V lost 3 bases, J lost 8 bases, and 7 bases stayed unmatched. Germline values: CDR1 SQVTM, CDR2 ANQGSEA. The length of the CDR3 is 16 residues. CDR3 amino acids: CSVEGTSGRAGYIQYF. CDR3 in DNA: TGCAGCGTTGAGGGGACTAGCGGGAGGGCCGGGTACATTCAGTACTTC. Filled out from reference TRBV29-1 and TRBJ2-4, the complete variable domain reads SAVISQKPSRDICQRGTSLTIQCQVDSQVTMMFWYRQQPGQSLTLIATANQGSEATYESGFVIDKFPISRPNLTFSTLTVSNMSPEDSSIYLCSVEGTSGRAGYIQYFGAGTRLSVL.

As for this clonotype: An end of the junction differs from the germline gene, which may be a read error. In DNA form, the CDR3 reads TGTGCCGGCAGCTTATGGCGGGAGGGATACAATGAGCAGTTCTTC. Translating gives CAGSLWREGYNEQFF. The V call is TRBV11-1, the J call TRBJ2-1; 9 bases line up with TRBD2. The length of the CDR3 is 15 residues. Germline-derived CDR1 and CDR2 are SGHAT and FQDESV (reference sequence).

This clonotype was found a few times. V is TRBV5-6 and J is TRBJ2-1; TRBD2 is a possible D gene (6 bases). This CDR3 is built from 13 residues. With 5 bases removed from V and 4 bases from J, the gap between germline ends came to 10 bases. Germline CDR1 and CDR2: SGHDT and YYEEEE. The CDR3 nucleotides read TGTGCCAGCAGTTCCGGGACTTACAATGAGCAGTTCTTC. Its protein product is CASSSGTYNEQFF. The whole variable domain, filled in from reference TRBV5-6 and TRBJ2-1, reads DAGVTQSPTHLIKTRGQQVTLRCSPKSGHDTVSWYQQALGQGPQFIFQYYEEEERQRGNFPDRFSGHQFPNYSSELNVNALLLGDSALYLCASSSGTYNEQFFGPGTRLTVL.

J is TRBJ2-1 and V is TRBV28, with 12 nucleotides matching TRBD2. Germline loops: CDR1 MDHEN, CDR2 SYDVKM. The CDR3 is 15 residues long. The V gene end was trimmed by 10 bases and the J gene end by 3 bases; junction bases not matched to a gene: 7. CDR3 nucleotides: TGTGCCACTAGACTAGCGGGAGCCATCTACAATGAGCAGTTCTTC. Translated, it gives CATRLAGAIYNEQFF.

J is TRBJ2-3 and V is TRBV7-6; D tentatively fits TRBD1 or TRBD2 (6 bases each). The CDR3 is 20 amino acids. Germline V gives CDR1 SGHVS, CDR2 FNYEAQ. V gave up 3 bases and J gave up 2 bases, with 27 bases separating them. This CDR3 is CASSFFGRERSTGFTDTQYF. In DNA, the CDR3 is TGTGCCAGCAGCTTTTTTGGCCGGGAGAGGTCCACAGGGTTCACAGATACGCAGTATTTT.

This clonotype was found many times. The gene calls are TRBV28 and TRBJ2-7; D ambiguous. Germline loops: CDR1 MDHEN, CDR2 SYDVKM. V lost 5 bases, J lost 2 bases, and 1 base lay in between. The CDR3 is 10 amino acids. The CDR3 nucleotides are TGTGCCAGCAGTACCTACGAGCAGTACTTC. Residues: CASSTYEQYF. The entire variable domain, with the rest obtained from reference TRBV28 and TRBJ2-7, is as follows: DVKVTQSSRYLVKRTGEKVFLECVQDMDHENMFWYRQDPGLGLRLIYFSYDVKMKEKGDIPEGYSVSREKKERFSLILESASTNQTSMYLCASSTYEQYFGPGTRLTVT.

This clonotype was observed a few times. The chain has TRBV5-1 and TRBJ2-7, with 10 positions matching TRBD2. Germline loops: CDR1 SGHRS, CDR2 YFSETQ. J lost 0 bases, V lost 4 bases, and 4 bases had no gene match. This CDR3 has 15 amino acids. CDR3 sequence: CASSQGTSDSYEQYF. CDR3 nucleotide sequence: TGCGCCAGCAGCCAAGGGACTAGCGACTCCTACGAGCAGTACTTC.

This clonotype was detected only a few times. This chain joins TRBV4-1 and TRBJ2-7; the D is unclear. This CDR3 has 14 amino acids. V lost 2 bases and J 2 bases, leaving 10 bases between the germline ends. Per germline, CDR1 MGHRA and CDR2 YSYEKL. CDR3 DNA sequence: TGCGCCAGCAGCCAATCGGCCACGGCCTACGAGCAGTACTTC. It is translated as CASSQSATAYEQYF.

V gene TRBV7-2 combines with J gene TRBJ2-1; TRBD2 matches 14 bases. With V trimmed by 2 bases and J by 10 bases, 13 bases remained unmatched. In germline, CDR1 is SGHTA, CDR2 FQGNSA. The CDR3 has 18 amino acids. Here the CDR3 DNA reads TGTGCCAGCAGCTTAAACCCACGACTAGCGGGAGGGCAAGAGGAGCAGTTCTTC. Its protein product is CASSLNPRLAGGQEEQFF. Combining the CDR3 with reference TRBV7-2 and TRBJ2-1 gives the whole variable domain GAGVSQSPSNKVTEKGKDVELRCDPISGHTALYWYRQSLGQGLEFLIYFQGNSAPDKSGLPSDRFSAERTGGSVSTLTIQRTQQEDSAVYLCASSLNPRLAGGQEEQFFGPGTRLTVL.

The CDR3 region has the DNA TGTGCCAGCAGCTTAGAAGGCAGGGGCGTATCGGATGAGCAGTACTTC. Its protein product is CASSLEGRGVSDEQYF. The genes are TRBV7-2 and TRBJ2-7, with a tentative D call TRBD1 (6 bases). This CDR3 has 16 residues. Per the germline V gene, CDR1 is SGHTA and CDR2 is FQGNSA. V was trimmed by 1 base and J by 7 bases, leaving 20 bases between them.